The 8 T cell receptor beta chains below come from one sample, sequenced in a study of cytomegalovirus exposure and HLA in healthy donors. The PCR used 60 Vbeta and 13 Jbeta primers. Clones were sequenced by immunoSEQ multiplex PCR, and TCRdb holds only the in-frame ones, with some missing. The table has roughly 80,000 clones, 67% seen once; the top ten hold about 6.9%. The specimen was PBMCs. The origin of the receptors is a woman between 50 and 59 years old in good health and CMV-seropositive.

This sequence joins TRBV6-5 and TRBJ1-3, with D uncertain. Trimming cost V 7 bases and J 8 bases, with 12 bases left between them. CDR1 MNHEY and CDR2 SVGAGI come from the germline V gene. The CDR3 sequence is 12 residues long. Here the CDR3 reads CASISTEDTIYF. Written as DNA, the CDR3 is TGTGCCAGCATTTCTACCGAGGACACCATATATTTT.

V and J are TRBV27 and TRBJ1-2, with a possible D match to TRBD1 (6 bases). Between the trimmed V and J ends, which lost 2 bases and 5 bases, there was a span of 12 bases. CDR3 length: 14 residues. CDR1 and CDR2 from the germline V gene are MNHEY and SMNVEV (reference sequence). Here the CDR3 reads CASSLAGAGYGYTF. The CDR3 nucleotides read TGTGCCAGCAGTTTAGCGGGGGCCGGTTATGGCTACACCTTC.

V gene TRBV4-1 combines with J gene TRBJ1-6; 8 nucleotides align to TRBD1. The CDR3 sequence is 16 residues long. Losses at the gene ends were 5 bases for V and 5 bases for J; bases not matched to a gene: 8. CDR1 MGHRA and CDR2 YSYEKL come from the germline V gene. CDR3 nucleotide sequence: TGCGCCAGCAGCGATTCAGGGGGCCGAAATAATTCACCCCTCCACTTT. It codes for CASSDSGGRNNSPLHF.

In its sample, this clone was seen a few times. The chain combines TRBV5-1 with TRBJ2-1, with a tentative D call TRBD1 (6 bases). The CDR3 loop spans 14 amino acids. CDR1 and CDR2 from the germline V gene are SGHRS and YFSETQ. V was shortened by 6 bases and J by 2 bases, with 12 bases between the two germline ends. CDR3 in amino acids: CASTMDSPYNEQFF. CDR3 nucleotide sequence: TGCGCCAGCACTATGGACAGTCCCTACAATGAGCAGTTCTTC.

The sample holds a few counts of this clone. The genes are TRBV5-4 and TRBJ1-1; D might be TRBD1 (6 bases). This CDR3 comprises 12 residues. Trimming pared 5 bases from V and 6 bases from J, leaving 11 bases between. Germline V gene data show CDR1 as SGHNT and CDR2 as YYREEE (reference sequence). The CDR3 here is CASRGQGPEAFF. The CDR3 nucleotides read TGTGCCAGCAGAGGTCAGGGGCCTGAAGCTTTCTTT.

This chain uses TRBV18 with TRBJ1-5; 9 bases fit TRBD1. After removal of 2 bases from V and 4 bases from J, the junction contained 6 bases not matched to a gene. The germline V gene has CDR1 KGHSH and CDR2 LQKENI. The CDR3 runs to 16 residues. The CDR3 nucleotides are TGTGCCAGCTCACCAGTGACAGGGGGTGCGAATCAGCCCCAGCATTTT. It codes for CASSPVTGGANQPQHF.

This CDR3 is CASNLWGLSYNSPLHF. The DNA for the CDR3 is TGCGCCAGCAACTTATGGGGGCTCTCCTATAATTCACCCCTCCACTTT. V and J are TRBV10-2 and TRBJ1-6, with D possibly being TRBD1 (6 bases). The CDR3 is 16 amino acids. The V end lost 7 bases, the J end lost 0 bases, and 13 bases lay between the germline ends. CDR1 and CDR2 (germline): WSHSY, SAAADI.

V gene TRBV5-1 combines with J gene TRBJ2-7; D ambiguous. Germline-derived CDR1 and CDR2 are SGHRS and YFSETQ. The V and J ends lost 8 bases and 4 bases respectively, with 22 bases between them. This CDR3 contains 15 residues. The CDR3 DNA reads TGCGCCAGTTTTTTCAAGCAGAAGGCGGCATACGAGCAGTACTTC. Translating it yields CASFFKQKAAYEQYF.